The text below deals with one T cell receptor beta chain. What it recognizes is unknown. This sample is drawn from a study of shared clonotypes between healthy human individuals. Study results and limitations: Shared clonotypes across all four donors exceeded non-shared ones in generation probability.

A deep-level run was used for the assay. Sorted subsets were amplified in replicate PCRs using around 220 ng DNA, roughly 30,000 T cell genomes. As originally analysed: In the immunoSEQ data, sequences were junction-only and lacked quality scores, so filtering differed. Assay: immunoSEQ multiplex PCR; the TCRdb copy retains only in-frame clones and omits some. For V, J and clone size, that table is used; D and trimming come from the DNA. Altogether 650,000 to 800,000 clones are present, around 77% being singletons, with the ten largest covering more than 1.5%. V was trimmed by 4 bases and J by 8 bases, leaving 13 bases between them. There are 13 residues in the CDR3. Germline CDR1 reads MDHEN; CDR2 reads SYDVKM.

This sequence was found in a woman aged 30 to 39 in good health. The chain couples TRBV28 to TRBJ2-3; D remains unclear. Sample: memory CD4+ T cells sorted from blood. Subset specified: CD45RA-negative fraction. The CDR3 loop reads CASSSAPVATQYF. The CDR3 nucleotides are TGTGCCAGCAGTTCGGCACCCGTGGCTACGCAGTATTTT. Looking up the rest from reference TRBV28 and TRBJ2-3 gives the full variable domain: DVKVTQSSRYLVKRTGEKVFLECVQDMDHENMFWYRQDPGLGLRLIYFSYDVKMKEKGDIPEGYSVSREKKERFSLILESASTNQTSMYLCASSSAPVATQYFGPGTRLTVL.